This entry concerns a single T cell receptor beta chain. Antigen specificity is unknown. Naive CD8 cells comprised CD45RO-negative, CCR7-positively selected cells, excluding terminally differentiated effector memory CD45RA+ cells. These data come from a study of shared clonotypes between healthy human individuals. General observations from the study: The study found roughly 5% of naive CD4 clonotypes shared across a handful of donors.

TCRdb keeps only in-frame clones here, not all; method: immunoSEQ multiplex PCR. The sample has some 630,000 clones, approximately 96% seen once. The CDR3 is 18 residues long. The germline V gene encodes CDR1 MGHDK and CDR2 SYGVNS. Trimming took 3 bases from V and 4 from J, leaving 19 bases between them. This chain connects TRBV25-1 to TRBJ2-6; D uncertain. The specimen sequenced was naive CD8+ T cells sorted from blood. This TCR came from a woman between 25 and 40 years old in good health. CDR3 in DNA: TGTGCCAGCAGTGACCCTGGGCTAACCTTGGGAGGGGCCAACGTCCTGACTTTC. It is translated as CASSDPGLTLGGANVLTF.